Given below is one T cell receptor (beta chain) in context. Germline trimming cut 10 bases from V and 2 bases from J; bases unmatched to any gene: 11. Germline loops: CDR1 LNHDA, CDR2 SQIVND (reference sequence). This CDR3 spans 16 amino acids. As handled by the study authors: Amplification of reference gene primers was used by the study to estimate nucleated cell counts. Generated by immunoSEQ multiplex PCR, the TCRdb table keeps only in-frame clones and is missing some. That table gives V, J and clone size, and the DNA gave D and trimming. The profile covers about 64,000 clones, with approximately 78% appearing a single time and around 12% taken by the ten largest. These data come from a study of blood T cell repertoires in COVID-19. On the study more broadly: COVID-19 samples, acute and convalescent, were from the United States, Italy and Spain. Nucleic acid was either cDNA or gDNA, and it came from T cells, B-cell-depleted T cells, or PBMCs.

This TCR came from a human donor in a cohort sampled during active COVID-19. The sequenced sample consisted of peripheral blood. The J gene is TRBJ2-2, the V gene TRBV19, with TRBD2 identical over 9 bases. CDR3 sequence: CATSEPGLANTGELFF. CDR3 in DNA: TGTGCCACTTCGGAACCGGGACTAGCTAACACCGGGGAGCTGTTTTTT.